The clone carrying this T cell receptor beta chain was observed a few times. This CDR3 has 14 amino acids. Germline CDR1 and CDR2: DFQATT and SNEGSKA (reference sequence). After removal of 1 base from V and 5 bases from J, the junction contained 8 bases not matched to a gene. A second PCR, run for roughly 7 to 12 cycles, used a sample-barcoded 5' primer plus a J-beta primer mix. TCRdb itself ran the 5' RACE reads through MiXCR, one entry per CDR3 protein. The table lists 650,000 to 1,000,000 distinct CDR3 sequences, roughly 35% of them singletons. The source of the sample is a study of blood T cells in healthy people across ages.

V usage is TRBV20-1 and J usage is TRBJ2-7; the match to TRBD1 covers 7 bases. The material sequenced was blood. The receptor's source is a man between 18 and 29 years old in good health. CDR3 in DNA: TGCAGTGCTAGAGGTCCAGGGGGTGGGGACGAGCAGTACTTC. Translation: CSARGPGGGDEQYF.